A selection of T cell receptor beta chains follows, all from one sample in a study of blood T cell repertoires in COVID-19. Sequenced by immunoSEQ multiplex PCR; TCRdb stores in-frame clones only, minus some. The repertoire includes roughly 160,000 clones, around nine tenths of them detected once, and 2% to 2.5% sits in the top ten. Specimen: peripheral blood. Source of these receptors: a man aged 50 to 59 who had recovered from COVID-19. Each CDR3 is given with its conserved first and last residue. The order of the fields is clone size, D gene, V gene, J gene, CDR3 protein, CDR3 DNA. D genes are given only for firm matches. Clone size is stated in some rows and not others, as once, few, many or a class when expanded.

once,NA,TRBV21-1,TRBJ1-1,CASSKVKSGDTEAFF,TGTGCCAGCAGCAAAGTAAAATCAGGGGATACTGAAGCTTTCTTT
once,NA,TRBV6-5,TRBJ2-5,CASSYDTGTGETQYF,TGTGCCAGCAGTTACGATACAGGGACGGGCGAGACCCAGTACTTC
NA,TRBD1,TRBV19,TRBJ1-6,CASSTAGQGRSPLHF,TGTGCCAGTAGTACCGCTGGACAGGGGCGATCACCCCTCCACTTT
NA,NA,TRBV4-2,TRBJ1-1,CASSQEYNTEAFF,TGTGCCAGCAGCCAAGAGTATAACACTGAAGCTTTCTTT
NA,NA,TRBV28,TRBJ1-1,CASSSPPVTEAFF,TGTGCCAGCAGTTCCCCCCCGGTAACTGAAGCTTTCTTT
NA,TRBD2,TRBV2,TRBJ2-1,CASRANPGLAENEQFF,TGTGCCAGCAGAGCCAACCCGGGACTAGCGGAAAATGAGCAGTTCTTC
NA,TRBD1,TRBV18,TRBJ1-5,CASSAGTGGYQPQHF,TGTGCCAGCTCTGCCGGGACAGGGGGCTATCAGCCCCAGCATTTT
NA,NA,TRBV3-1/TRBV3-2,TRBJ2-3,CASSPRGQGNTQYF,TGTGCCAGCAGCCCTAGAGGCCAGGGGAATACGCAGTATTTT
NA,TRBD1,TRBV6-6,TRBJ1-2,CASSYPSGGGNYGYTF,TGTGCCAGCAGTTACCCCTCAGGGGGCGGTAACTATGGCTACACCTTC
few,TRBD1,TRBV7-9,TRBJ2-4,CASSSTGGVGNIQYF,TGTGCCAGCAGCTCCACAGGGGGCGTCGGAAACATTCAGTACTTC
NA,TRBD2,TRBV9,TRBJ2-5,CASSVLGLAGAETQYF,TGTGCCAGCAGCGTCCTGGGGCTAGCGGGAGCCGAGACCCAGTACTTC
few,NA,TRBV6-5,TRBJ2-5,CASSPVAFSGETQYF,TGTGCCAGCAGTCCCGTCGCATTCTCGGGAGAGACCCAGTACTTC
NA,NA,TRBV5-4,TRBJ2-7,CASSPPQGSRAYEQYF,TGTGCCAGCAGCCCCCCCCAAGGTAGCCGTGCCTACGAGCAGTACTTC
NA,TRBD1,TRBV4-1,TRBJ1-2,CASSPVTGVYGYTF,TGCGCCAGCAGCCCTGTAACAGGGGTCTATGGCTACACCTTC
NA,NA,TRBV11-3,TRBJ2-3,CASSLDQGDTQYF,TGTGCCAGCAGCTTAGACCAGGGGGATACGCAGTATTTT
NA,TRBD1,TRBV6-5,TRBJ1-1,CASTQRTGPNTEAFF,TGTGCCAGCACCCAAAGGACAGGACCGAACACTGAAGCTTTCTTT
NA,TRBD1,TRBV5-6,TRBJ1-2,CASSSRGQVSGYTF,TGTGCCAGCAGCTCGCGCGGACAGGTCTCTGGCTACACCTTC
NA,TRBD1,TRBV28,TRBJ1-2,CASSLIRDRGSNYGYTF,TGTGCCAGCAGTTTAATCCGGGACAGAGGTTCTAACTATGGCTACACCTTC